What follows are 12 T cell receptor beta chains derived from one specimen sequenced in a study of radiation and T cells in renal cell carcinoma. Produced via immunoSEQ multiplex PCR; TCRdb's table is partial and in-frame only. The table has over 120,000 clones, around nine tenths seen once. Time point here: baseline pretreatment blood. The treatment here: 15 Gy SBRT to primary tumor, nephrectomy 4 weeks later. Sequencing used blood, obtained from a patient whose treatment included radiotherapy and nephrectomy. These receptors were collected from a woman aged 50 to 60 with renal cell carcinoma.

CDR3 sequence (DNA): TGTGCCAGCAGCGCGGACAGGGGAGATGGCTACACCTTC. It specifies CASSADRGDGYTF. The chain employs TRBV7-9 and TRBJ1-2; 9 nucleotides match TRBD1. Germline V lookup: CDR1 SEHNR, CDR2 FQNEAQ (reference sequence). Unmatched junction bases numbered 4, after V lost 5 bases and J lost 6 bases. CDR3 length: 13 residues. The whole variable domain, filled in from reference TRBV7-9 and TRBJ1-2, reads DTGVSQNPRHKITKRGQNVTFRCDPISEHNRLYWYRQTLGQGPEFLTYFQNEAQLEKSRLLSDRFSAERPKGSFSTLEIQRTEQGDSAMYLCASSADRGDGYTFGSGTRLTVV.

The chain couples TRBV30 to TRBJ1-2; 9 bases are shared with TRBD1. The ends lost 5 bases at V and 7 bases at J; junction bases unmatched: 11. Germline CDR1 reads GTSNPN; CDR2 reads SVGIG (reference sequence). This CDR3 contains 14 residues. CDR3 protein: CAWETGGRSGGYTF. Here the CDR3 DNA reads TGTGCCTGGGAGACAGGGGGGAGAAGTGGTGGCTACACCTTC.

The chain couples TRBV5-1 to TRBJ1-6, with D uncertain. Germline V CDR1 and CDR2: SGHRS, YFSETQ. The CDR3 runs 15 residues. V dropped 5 bases and J dropped 2 bases, with 11 bases sitting between them. The CDR3 here is CASRPFPTYNSPLHF. CDR3 nucleotide sequence: TGCGCCAGCAGGCCCTTCCCAACCTATAATTCACCCCTCCACTTT.

The V and J genes are TRBV7-9 and TRBJ2-4; tentative D call: TRBD2 (5 bases). Trimming left V 5 bases short and J 1 base short, with 9 bases between. Per germline, CDR1 SEHNR and CDR2 FQNEAQ (reference sequence). The CDR3 covers 14 residues. CDR3 protein: CASSLTGAKNIQYF. In nucleotides, the CDR3 is TGTGCCAGCAGCCTAACGGGGGCCAAAAACATTCAGTACTTC.

V usage is TRBV28 and J usage is TRBJ1-1, with D hard to call. Germline values: CDR1 MDHEN, CDR2 SYDVKM. Trimming cost V 1 base and J 6 bases, with 9 bases left between them. This CDR3 is built from 13 residues. CDR3 region: CASSLSSGPEAFF. The CDR3 nucleotides read TGTGCCAGCAGTTTATCCTCTGGCCCTGAAGCTTTCTTT.

V and J are TRBV5-1 and TRBJ2-1; TRBD1 agrees at 8 bases. V trimming: 3 bases; J trimming: 0 bases; junction bases outside the gene matches: 5. The CDR3 is 16 residues long. CDR1 SGHRS and CDR2 YFSETQ come from the germline V gene. The CDR3 is CASSSGGTGSYNEQFF. The CDR3, as DNA: TGCGCCAGCAGCTCTGGAGGGACAGGCTCCTACAATGAGCAGTTCTTC.

The genes are TRBV5-1 and TRBJ2-3; D unclear. Germline V gene sequence: CDR1 SGHRS, CDR2 YFSETQ. The CDR3 runs 17 residues. The germline V and J ends were trimmed by 0 bases and 0 bases, with 14 bases remaining between them. The CDR3 here is CASSLGTGRTSTDTQYF. CDR3 nucleotide sequence: TGCGCCAGCAGCTTGGGAACCGGACGAACTAGCACAGATACGCAGTATTTT. Complete variable domain (other parts from reference TRBV5-1 and TRBJ2-3): KAGVTQTPRYLIKTRGQQVTLSCSPISGHRSVSWYQQTPGQGLQFLFEYFSETQRNKGNFPGRFSGRQFSNSRSEMNVSTLELGDSALYLCASSLGTGRTSTDTQYFGPGTRLTVL.

This clone was counted once. The V and J genes are TRBV5-4 and TRBJ2-7; D tentatively reads TRBD1 or TRBD2 (5 bases each). The CDR3 loop spans 14 amino acids. Germline V gene sequence: CDR1 SGHNT, CDR2 YYREEE (reference sequence). With 2 bases removed from V and 6 bases from J, the gap between germline ends came to 15 bases. The CDR3 nucleotides are TGTGCCAGCAGCTTTCCGGGACGAACCTCCGAGCAGTACTTC. This codes for CASSFPGRTSEQYF.

This chain joins TRBV25-1 and TRBJ1-2; no definite D call. This CDR3 comprises 13 residues. Trimming removed 4 bases at V and 4 bases at J, with 10 bases between. Germline lookup yields CDR1 MGHDK and CDR2 SYGVNS. DNA of the CDR3: TGTGCCAGCAGTGCCTCCGTGGGCTATGGCTACACCTTC. This codes for CASSASVGYGYTF.

The rearrangement joins TRBV6-1 to TRBJ1-5; D gene ambiguous. Germline V CDR1 and CDR2: MNHNS, SASEGT. The CDR3 totals 14 residues. Deletions cut 4 bases from V and 1 base from J, with 8 bases between. CDR3 sequence: CASSGGSSNQPQHF. In DNA, the CDR3 is TGTGCCAGCAGTGGGGGTTCGAGCAATCAGCCCCAGCATTTT.

The V gene is TRBV4-3, the J gene TRBJ2-3; D may correspond to TRBD1 or TRBD2 (6 bases each). The germline V gene has CDR1 LGHNA and CDR2 YSLEER. Between the trimmed V and J ends, which lost 0 bases and 3 bases, there was a span of 13 bases. The CDR3 is 16 amino acids. The CDR3 protein is CASSQDRGGWTDTQYF. The CDR3 DNA sequence: TGCGCCAGCAGCCAAGACAGGGGAGGATGGACAGATACGCAGTATTTT.

This clone was seen once. This sequence joins TRBV11-2 and TRBJ2-7; tentative D call: TRBD2 (6 bases). Between the trimmed V and J ends, which lost 6 bases and 5 bases, there was a span of 14 bases. The CDR3 has 13 residues. Per the germline V gene, CDR1 is SGHAT and CDR2 is FQNNGV. CDR3: CASSRLGSHEQYF. CDR3 in DNA: TGTGCCAGCAGTAGACTAGGTAGCCACGAGCAGTACTTC.